This T cell receptor beta chain was sequenced in a study of shared clonotypes between healthy human individuals. Germline CDR1 and CDR2: LNHNV and YYDKDF (reference sequence). This CDR3 is built from 14 residues. J lost 6 bases, V lost 1 base, and 1 base had no gene match. Data came from immunoSEQ multiplex PCR; TCRdb stores just in-frame clones and leaves some out. The sample lists about 2.3 million clones; less than 95% were seen once. The chain uses TRBV15 and TRBJ1-3; 9 nucleotides match TRBD1. The origin of this receptor is a man in his late teens or twenties in good health. Some clones in this sample may be carry-over from other donors' samples. Sequencing was carried out using naive CD4+ T cells from PBMCs. Subset denoted: CD45RA+ positively selected. The CDR3: CATSRGTGVNTIYF. The CDR3 DNA reads TGTGCCACCAGCAGAGGGACAGGGGTAAACACCATATATTTT.